This entry concerns a single T cell receptor (beta chain). Its antigen specificity is not known. Base qualities are not at hand, and no much larger clone is one base apart. This specimen's treatment or condition label, per the study, means: 15 to 20 received Ad26.COV2.S at low or high dose, single or two shots; roughly five received placebo; per-sample allocation not given. For vaccine and placebo recipients, repertoires were sequenced using samples collected on day 63 after the first injection. Cohort 1b enrolled 20 to 30 adults aged 18-55 years at a single site in Boston, USA, between 29 July and 7 August 2020. Ad26.COV2.S consisted of a replication-incompetent adenovirus type 26 vector by which a prefusion-stabilized SARS-CoV-2 spike protein from the original Wuhan strain was expressed. Via the germline V gene, CDR1 is SGHVS and CDR2 FNYEAQ. A distance of 14 bases separates the germline ends of V and J, which lose 5 bases and 3 bases respectively. The CDR3 measures 15 amino acids from cysteine to phenylalanine. Kept here is only the CDR3 DNA, which spans 45 bases and is read in frame from base 1.

This sample is drawn from a study of Ad26.COV2.S vaccination and SARS-CoV-2 variants (dated by TCRdb to about 2021). In the study overall: Donors in the vaccine arm were drawn from COV1001, a phase I-IIa trial of Ad26.COV2.S in healthy adults that was multicentre, randomized, double-blind and placebo-controlled. Ad26.COV2.S was administered intramuscularly at a dose of 5x10^10 or 1x10^11 viral particles, either as one shot or as two shots given 56 days apart. The specificity and breadth of SARS-CoV-2-reactive T cell receptors after Ad26.COV2.S vaccination were assessed by TCRbeta repertoire sequencing. A total of approximately 32 samples were included in the TCR-sequenced set, comprising some 20 Ad26.COV2.S vaccine recipients, 5 placebo recipients and 8 SARS-CoV-2 convalescent individuals. Trial participants were randomized into five groups of five, in which low-dose or high-dose Ad26.COV2.S was given once or twice, or placebo was given on both occasions. Investigators did not know the trial group allocation while performing experiments and assessing outcomes.

TCRbeta CDR3 regions were sequenced with the immunoSEQ Assay. After extraction, genomic DNA underwent amplification by bias-controlled multiplex PCR, followed by high-throughput sequencing. The paper's processing steps were these. Collapsing and filtering of sequences were performed to quantify the absolute abundance of each unique TCRbeta CDR3 region. T cell fraction was estimated by normalizing TCRbeta template counts to usable DNA, with usable DNA measured through amplification of reference genes found in all nucleated cells. Repertoire TCRs were annotated as SARS-CoV-2-specific by exact matching of V gene, CDR3 amino acid sequence and J gene to a known reactive TCR set. MIRA supplied the reference SARS-CoV-2 TCR set, which was filtered for enrichment in COVID-19-positive ImmuneCODE repertoires so that public or cross-reactive TCRs were removed. Based on the MIRA antigens, annotated TCRs were further analysed at the level of specific ORF or position within ORF. Breadth was defined as annotated unique rearrangements over total unique productive rearrangements; depth was the summed frequency of those rearrangements. TCR breadth was compared between groups using two-sided Wilcoxon rank-sum tests. Entries here come from immuneACCESS through TCRdb and include only in-frame sequences with V and J called. Some clones fail to appear in such tables; in the studies checked, an unresolved V gene covers under half of the shortfall, and the cause of the remainder is unknown. The V and J calls and the clone size are those of that table, but D and trimming were determined from the DNA. This sample holds fewer than 500,000 clones; 90% were observed only once. Approximately 4.3% of the sample lies in the top ten.

Paper-wide results and their limitations: Comparable non-spike TCR breadth was observed between vaccine and placebo recipients, consistent with only spike being contained in the vaccine. After vaccination, substantial breadth of spike-specific CD8+ and CD4+ T cell responses was reported. The authors noted that the TCR breadth and depth analyses may have underestimated total T cell responses. Compared with placebo recipients, Ad26.COV2.S recipients showed higher spike-specific TCR breadth (P = 0.0014). The study lacked the statistical power to compare responses across vaccine doses or regimens.

The rearranged chain carries TRBV7-6 and TRBJ1-3; the best D guess is TRBD1, with 5 bases matching. The sequence was obtained from a person aged 18-65 years who received the Ad26.COV2.S COVID-19 vaccine or a placebo. This sample comprised peripheral blood, obtained in a trial of Ad26.COV2.S vaccine versus placebo. The nucleotide sequence reads as follows: TGTGCCAGCAGCCAGGGCCCCGGTAGTGGAAACACCATATATTTT. It is translated as CASSQGPGSGNTIYF.